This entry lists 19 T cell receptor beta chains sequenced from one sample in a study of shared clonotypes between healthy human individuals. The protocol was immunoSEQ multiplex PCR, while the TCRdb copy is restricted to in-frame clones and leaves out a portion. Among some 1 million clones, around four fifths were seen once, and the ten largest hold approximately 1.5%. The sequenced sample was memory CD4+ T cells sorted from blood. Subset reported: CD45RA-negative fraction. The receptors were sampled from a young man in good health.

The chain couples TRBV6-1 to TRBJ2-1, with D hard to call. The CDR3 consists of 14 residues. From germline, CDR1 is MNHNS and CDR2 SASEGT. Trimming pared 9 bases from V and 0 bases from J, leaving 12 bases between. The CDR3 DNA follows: TGTGCCAGTAGAATAGCCGGCTCCTACAATGAGCAGTTCTTC. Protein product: CASRIAGSYNEQFF.

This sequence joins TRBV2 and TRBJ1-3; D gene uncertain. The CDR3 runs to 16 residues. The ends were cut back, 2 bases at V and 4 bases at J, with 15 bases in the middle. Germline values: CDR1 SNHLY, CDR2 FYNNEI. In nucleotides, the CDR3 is TGTGCCAGCAGTGAAAATCCCTATATTCCGGGAAACACCATATATTTT. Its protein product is CASSENPYIPGNTIYF.

The CDR3 bases are TGTGCCAGCAGCGTAGGAGTGGAAAACACCATATATTTT. Translation: CASSVGVENTIYF. This chain connects TRBV9 to TRBJ1-3, with D unresolved. The CDR3 runs 13 residues. Germline V lookup: CDR1 SGDLS, CDR2 YYNGEE. V was shortened by 0 bases and J by 6 bases, with 7 bases between the two germline ends.

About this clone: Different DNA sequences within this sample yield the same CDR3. For the CDR3, the DNA is TGTGCCTCCCGATCCGGGGGGCGAGAGACCCAGTACTTC. This encodes CASRSGGRETQYF. The V and J genes are TRBV28 and TRBJ2-5; D is possibly TRBD2 (7 bases). The germline V and J ends were trimmed by 11 bases and 4 bases, with 17 bases remaining between them. The V gene's germline CDR1 is MDHEN and CDR2 SYDVKM. There are 13 residues in the CDR3. Together with reference TRBV28 and TRBJ2-5, the CDR3 gives the full variable domain: DVKVTQSSRYLVKRTGEKVFLECVQDMDHENMFWYRQDPGLGLRLIYFSYDVKMKEKGDIPEGYSVSREKKERFSLILESASTNQTSMYLCASRSGGRETQYFGPGTRLLVL.

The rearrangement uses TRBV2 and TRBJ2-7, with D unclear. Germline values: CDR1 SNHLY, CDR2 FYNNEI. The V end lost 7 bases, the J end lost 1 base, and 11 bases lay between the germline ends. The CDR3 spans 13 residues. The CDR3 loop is CASISTGSYEQYF. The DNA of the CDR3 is TGTGCCAGCATCTCGACGGGTTCCTACGAGCAGTACTTC. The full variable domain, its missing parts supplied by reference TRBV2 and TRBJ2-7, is EPEVTQTPSHQVTQMGQEVILRCVPISNHLYFYWYRQILGQKVEFLVSFYNNEISEKSEIFDDQFSVERPDGSNFTLKIRSTKLEDSAMYFCASISTGSYEQYFGPGTRLTVT.

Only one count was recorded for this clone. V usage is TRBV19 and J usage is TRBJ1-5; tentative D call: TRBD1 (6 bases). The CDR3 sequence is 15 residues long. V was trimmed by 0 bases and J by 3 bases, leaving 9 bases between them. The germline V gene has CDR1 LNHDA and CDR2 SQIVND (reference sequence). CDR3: CASSIDTGNNQPQHF. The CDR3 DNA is TGTGCCAGTAGTATAGATACAGGGAACAATCAGCCCCAGCATTTT.

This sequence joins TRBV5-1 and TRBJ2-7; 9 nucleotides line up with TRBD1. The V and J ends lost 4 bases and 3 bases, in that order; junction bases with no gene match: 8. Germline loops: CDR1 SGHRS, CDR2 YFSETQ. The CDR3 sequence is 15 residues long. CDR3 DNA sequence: TGCGCCAGCAGCGTCCGACAGGGGGGCTTCTACGAGCAGTACTTC. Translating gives CASSVRQGGFYEQYF.

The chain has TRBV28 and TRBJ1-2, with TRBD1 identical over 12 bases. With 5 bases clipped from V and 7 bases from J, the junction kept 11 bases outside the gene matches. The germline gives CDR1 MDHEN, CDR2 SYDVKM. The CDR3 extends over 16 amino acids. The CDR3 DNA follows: TGTGCCAGCAGTACGGGGACAGGGGGCAACTGGCGTGGCTACACCTTC. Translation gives CASSTGTGGNWRGYTF.

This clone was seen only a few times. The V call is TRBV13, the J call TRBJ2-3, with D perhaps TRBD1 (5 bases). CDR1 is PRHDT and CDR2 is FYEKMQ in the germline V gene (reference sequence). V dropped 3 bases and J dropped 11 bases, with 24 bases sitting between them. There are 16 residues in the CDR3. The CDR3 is CASSLDAPDTSNGQYF. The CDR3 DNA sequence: TGTGCCAGCAGCTTGGACGCACCGGACACTTCCAATGGGCAGTATTTT.

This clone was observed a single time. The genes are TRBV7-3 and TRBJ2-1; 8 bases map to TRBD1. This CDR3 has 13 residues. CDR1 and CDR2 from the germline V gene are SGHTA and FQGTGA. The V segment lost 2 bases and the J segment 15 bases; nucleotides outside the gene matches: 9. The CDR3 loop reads CASSLFVRDRMFF. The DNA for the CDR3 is TGTGCCAGCAGCTTATTCGTGCGGGACAGGATGTTCTTC.

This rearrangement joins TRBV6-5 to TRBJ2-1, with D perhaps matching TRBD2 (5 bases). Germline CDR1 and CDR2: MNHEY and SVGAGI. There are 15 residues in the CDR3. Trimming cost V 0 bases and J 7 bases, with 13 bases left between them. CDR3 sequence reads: CASSYSIGRGNEQFF. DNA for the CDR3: TGTGCCAGCAGTTACTCGATAGGTAGAGGGAATGAGCAGTTCTTC.

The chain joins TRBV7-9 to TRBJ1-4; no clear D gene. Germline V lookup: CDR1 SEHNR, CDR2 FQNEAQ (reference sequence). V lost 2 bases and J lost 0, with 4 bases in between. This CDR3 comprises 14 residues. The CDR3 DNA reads TGTGCCAGCAGCTTAAGCTCAACTAATGAAAAACTGTTTTTT. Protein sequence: CASSLSSTNEKLFF.

The CDR3 bases are TGTGCCAGTACCTCGACAGGGGGGTGGAGTATGAGCAATCAGCCCCAGCATTTT. Translating gives CASTSTGGWSMSNQPQHF. The chain combines TRBV19 with TRBJ1-5, with 9 bases that match TRBD1. Germline V gene sequence: CDR1 LNHDA, CDR2 SQIVND (reference sequence). The CDR3 covers 18 residues. The V and J ends lost 7 bases and 1 base, in that order; junction bases with no gene match: 14.

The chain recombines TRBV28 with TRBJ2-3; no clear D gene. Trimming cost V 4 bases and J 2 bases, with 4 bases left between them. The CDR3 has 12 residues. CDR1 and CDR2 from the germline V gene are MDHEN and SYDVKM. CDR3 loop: CASSSFTDTQYF. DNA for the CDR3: TGTGCCAGCAGTTCCTTCACAGATACGCAGTATTTT.

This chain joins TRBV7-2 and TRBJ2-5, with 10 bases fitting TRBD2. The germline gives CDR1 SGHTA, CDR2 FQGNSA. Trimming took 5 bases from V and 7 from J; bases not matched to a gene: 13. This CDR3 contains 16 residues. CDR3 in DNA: TGTGCCAGCAGCCTTTTAAGCGGGGGGGCCGTAGGGACCCAGTACTTC. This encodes CASSLLSGGAVGTQYF.

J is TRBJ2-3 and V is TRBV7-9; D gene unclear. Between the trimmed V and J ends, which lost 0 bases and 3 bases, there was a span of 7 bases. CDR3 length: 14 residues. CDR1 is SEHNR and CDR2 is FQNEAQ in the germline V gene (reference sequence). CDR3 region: CASSLAHRTDTQYF. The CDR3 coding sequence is TGTGCCAGCAGCTTAGCGCACAGAACAGATACGCAGTATTTT.

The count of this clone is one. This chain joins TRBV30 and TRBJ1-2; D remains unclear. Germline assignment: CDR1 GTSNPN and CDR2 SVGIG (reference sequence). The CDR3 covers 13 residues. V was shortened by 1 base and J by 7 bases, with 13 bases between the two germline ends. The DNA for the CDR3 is TGTGCCTGGAGTGATGAAAACCGGGGTGGCTACACCTTC. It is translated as CAWSDENRGGYTF.

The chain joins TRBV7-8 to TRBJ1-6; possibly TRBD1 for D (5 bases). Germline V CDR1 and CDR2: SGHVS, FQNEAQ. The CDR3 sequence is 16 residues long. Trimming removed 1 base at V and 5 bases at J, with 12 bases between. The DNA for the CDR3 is TGTGCCAGCAGCTTAGGACGGGGCGAAAATAATTCACCCCTCCACTTT. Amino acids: CASSLGRGENNSPLHF.

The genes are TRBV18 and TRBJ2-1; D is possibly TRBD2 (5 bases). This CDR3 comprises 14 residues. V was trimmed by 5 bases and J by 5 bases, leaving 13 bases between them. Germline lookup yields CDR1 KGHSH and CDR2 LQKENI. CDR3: CASSGQRADNEQFF. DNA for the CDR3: TGTGCCAGCTCAGGGCAGAGAGCGGACAATGAGCAGTTCTTC.